In this sample, the clone carrying this T cell receptor beta chain turned up many times. The antigen is not known. CDR3 size: 13 residues. Trimming removed 4 bases from V and 6 bases from J; junction bases left unmatched: 3. This sample was included in a study of spatial heterogeneity in lung cancer. Study-wide results and limits: Within tumors, counts of expanded alpha and beta TCRs tracked tumor mutation counts.

The time point denotes: sample taken at primary tumor resection. Material for sequencing was whole RNA from tumor, nontumor lung or frozen PBMC, left unsorted. MiXCR, run by TCRdb on the 5' RACE reads, gives a single entry per CDR3 protein. The sample holds fewer than 15,000 distinct CDR3 sequences, over 3% seen once. The sequencing used lung tumor tissue, collected at surgery. V is TRBV12-3 or TRBV12-4 and J is TRBJ1-5, with 7 bases identical to TRBD1. The clonotype originates from a male donor with early-stage non-small cell lung cancer. The CDR3 DNA follows: TGTGCCAGCAGTTCCGGGACAGCTCAGCCCCAGCATTTT. It codes for CASSSGTAQPQHF.